Sequencing of this TCR beta chain was carried out in a study of blood T cell repertoires in COVID-19. This clone was seen more than once but under ten times. The table came from immunoSEQ multiplex PCR; TCRdb's copy has only in-frame clones and leaves some out. The sample contains 150,000 to 200,000 clones, 65% to 80% of which appear only once. The CDR3 is made up of 13 amino acids. The germline CDR1 and CDR2 sequences are LNHDA and SQIVND (reference sequence). The V end lost 8 bases, the J end lost 7 bases, and 15 bases lay between the germline ends. The genes are TRBV19 and TRBJ1-5, with D tentatively TRBD1 (6 bases). The material sequenced was PBMCs or T cells enriched from blood (not recorded which). This sequence was found in a woman aged 50 to 60 with acute COVID-19. The CDR3 loop is CASDRTDPQPQHF. The CDR3 coding sequence is TGTGCCAGTGATCGGACAGACCCACAGCCCCAGCATTTT.